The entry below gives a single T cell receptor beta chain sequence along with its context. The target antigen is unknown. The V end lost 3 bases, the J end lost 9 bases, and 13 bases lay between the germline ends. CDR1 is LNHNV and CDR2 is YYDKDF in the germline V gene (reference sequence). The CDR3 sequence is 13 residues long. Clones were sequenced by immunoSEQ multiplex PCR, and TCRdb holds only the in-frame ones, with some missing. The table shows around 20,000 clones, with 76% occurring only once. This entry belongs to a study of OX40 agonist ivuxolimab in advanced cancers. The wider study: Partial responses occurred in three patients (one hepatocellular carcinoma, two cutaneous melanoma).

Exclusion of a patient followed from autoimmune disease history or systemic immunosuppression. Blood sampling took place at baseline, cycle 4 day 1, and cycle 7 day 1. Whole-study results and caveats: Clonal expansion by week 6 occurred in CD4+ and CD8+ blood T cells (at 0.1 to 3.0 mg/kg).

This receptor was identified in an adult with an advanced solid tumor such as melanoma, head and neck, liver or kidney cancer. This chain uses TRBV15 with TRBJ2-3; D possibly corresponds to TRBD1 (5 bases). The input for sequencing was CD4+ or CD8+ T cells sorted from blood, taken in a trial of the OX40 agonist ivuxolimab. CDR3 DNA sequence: TGTGCCACCAGCAGTTTCCAGGGTCAGACGCAGTATTTT. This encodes CATSSFQGQTQYF.